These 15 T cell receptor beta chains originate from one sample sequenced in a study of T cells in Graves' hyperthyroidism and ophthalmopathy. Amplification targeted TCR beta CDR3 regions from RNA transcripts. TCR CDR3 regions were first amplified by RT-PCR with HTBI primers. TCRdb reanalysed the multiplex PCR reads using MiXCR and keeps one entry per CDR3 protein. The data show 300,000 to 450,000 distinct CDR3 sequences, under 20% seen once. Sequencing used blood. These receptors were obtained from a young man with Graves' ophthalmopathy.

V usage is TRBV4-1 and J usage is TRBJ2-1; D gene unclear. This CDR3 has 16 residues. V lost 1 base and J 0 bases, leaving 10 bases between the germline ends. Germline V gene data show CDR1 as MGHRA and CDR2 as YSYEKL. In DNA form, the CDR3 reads TGCGCCAGCAGCCAAGTAGATATCCTCTCCTACAATGAGCAGTTCTTC. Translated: CASSQVDILSYNEQFF.

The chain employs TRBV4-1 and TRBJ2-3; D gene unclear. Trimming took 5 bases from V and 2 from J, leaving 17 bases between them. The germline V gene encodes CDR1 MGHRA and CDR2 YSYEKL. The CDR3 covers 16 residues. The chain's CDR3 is CASSTPMQFLTDTQYF. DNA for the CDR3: TGCGCCAGCAGCACACCCATGCAGTTCCTCACAGATACGCAGTATTTT.

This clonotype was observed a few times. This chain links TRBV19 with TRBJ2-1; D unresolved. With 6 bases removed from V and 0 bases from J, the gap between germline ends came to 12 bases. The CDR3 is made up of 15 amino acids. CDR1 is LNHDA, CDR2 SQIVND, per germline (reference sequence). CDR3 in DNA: TGTGCCAGTAGGGGATGGACCAGCTCCTACAATGAGCAGTTCTTC. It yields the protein CASRGWTSSYNEQFF. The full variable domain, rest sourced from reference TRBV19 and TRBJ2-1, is DGGITQSPKYLFRKEGQNVTLSCEQNLNHDAMYWYRQDPGQGLRLIYYSQIVNDFQKGDIAEGYSVSREKKESFPLTVTSAQKNPTAFYLCASRGWTSSYNEQFFGPGTRLTVL.

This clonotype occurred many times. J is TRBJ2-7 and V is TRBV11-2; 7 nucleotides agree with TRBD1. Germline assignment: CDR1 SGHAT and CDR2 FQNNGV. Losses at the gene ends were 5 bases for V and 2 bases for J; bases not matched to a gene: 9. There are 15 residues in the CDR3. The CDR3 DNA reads TGTGCCAGCAGCACGAACAGGGGCCCTCCCTACGAGCAGTACTTC. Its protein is CASSTNRGPPYEQYF.

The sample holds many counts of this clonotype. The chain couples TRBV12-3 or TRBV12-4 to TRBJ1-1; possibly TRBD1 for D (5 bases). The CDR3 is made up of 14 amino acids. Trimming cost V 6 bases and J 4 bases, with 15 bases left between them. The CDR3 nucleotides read TGTGCCAGCAGACCGGGGGGGGGTGTCACTGAAGCTTTCTTT. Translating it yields CASRPGGGVTEAFF.

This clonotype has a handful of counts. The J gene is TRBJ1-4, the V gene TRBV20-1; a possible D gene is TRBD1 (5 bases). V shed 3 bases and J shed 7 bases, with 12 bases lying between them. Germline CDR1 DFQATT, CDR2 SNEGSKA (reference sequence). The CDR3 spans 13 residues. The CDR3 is CSASPSRGEKLFF. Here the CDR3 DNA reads TGCAGTGCTAGTCCCAGTAGGGGTGAAAAACTGTTTTTT.

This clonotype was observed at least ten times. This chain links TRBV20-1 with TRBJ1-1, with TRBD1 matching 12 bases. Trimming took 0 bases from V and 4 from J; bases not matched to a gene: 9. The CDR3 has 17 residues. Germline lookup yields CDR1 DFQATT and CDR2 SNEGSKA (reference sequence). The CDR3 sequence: CSARDRDRGRLGTEAFF. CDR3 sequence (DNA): TGCAGTGCTAGAGATCGGGACAGGGGGCGCTTAGGCACTGAAGCTTTCTTT.

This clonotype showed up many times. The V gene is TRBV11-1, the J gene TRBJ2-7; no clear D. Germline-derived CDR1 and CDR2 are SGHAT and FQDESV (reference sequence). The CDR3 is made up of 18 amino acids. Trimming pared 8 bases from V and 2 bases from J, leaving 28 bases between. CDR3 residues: CASRIVKMDLKLAYEQYF. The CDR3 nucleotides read TGTGCCAGCCGCATTGTGAAGATGGACCTCAAGCTGGCCTACGAGCAGTACTTC.

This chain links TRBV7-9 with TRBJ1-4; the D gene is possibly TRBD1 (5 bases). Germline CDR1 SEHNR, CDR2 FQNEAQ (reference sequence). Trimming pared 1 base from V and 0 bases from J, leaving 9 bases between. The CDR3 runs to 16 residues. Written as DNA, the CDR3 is TGTGCCAGCAGCTTAGGGGCGACAGCAACTAATGAAAAACTGTTTTTT. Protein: CASSLGATATNEKLFF.

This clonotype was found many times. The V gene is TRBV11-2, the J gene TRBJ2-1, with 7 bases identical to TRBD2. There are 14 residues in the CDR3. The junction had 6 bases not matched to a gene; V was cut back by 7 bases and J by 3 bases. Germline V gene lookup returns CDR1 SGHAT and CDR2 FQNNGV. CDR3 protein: CASNSGPNYNEQFF. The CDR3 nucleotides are TGTGCCAGCAATAGCGGGCCTAACTACAATGAGCAGTTCTTC.

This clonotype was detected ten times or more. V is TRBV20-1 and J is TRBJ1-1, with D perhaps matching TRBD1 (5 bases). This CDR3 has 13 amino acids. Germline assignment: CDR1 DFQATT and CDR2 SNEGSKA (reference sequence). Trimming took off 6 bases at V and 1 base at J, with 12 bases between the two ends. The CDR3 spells CSAVGTENTEAFF. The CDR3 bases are TGCAGTGCCGTGGGGACGGAGAACACTGAAGCTTTCTTT.

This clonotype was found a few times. CDR3 bases: TGTGCCAGCACCACGACGGGGTTGAGAAACACCATATATTTT. This codes for CASTTTGLRNTIYF. The J gene is TRBJ1-3, the V gene TRBV2; D not resolved. Germline V gene sequence: CDR1 SNHLY, CDR2 FYNNEI. V was trimmed by 7 bases and J by 5 bases, leaving 15 bases between them. The CDR3 is 14 residues long. Together with reference TRBV2 and TRBJ1-3, the CDR3 gives the full variable domain: EPEVTQTPSHQVTQMGQEVILRCVPISNHLYFYWYRQILGQKVEFLVSFYNNEISEKSEIFDDQFSVERPDGSNFTLKIRSTKLEDSAMYFCASTTTGLRNTIYFGEGSWLTVV.

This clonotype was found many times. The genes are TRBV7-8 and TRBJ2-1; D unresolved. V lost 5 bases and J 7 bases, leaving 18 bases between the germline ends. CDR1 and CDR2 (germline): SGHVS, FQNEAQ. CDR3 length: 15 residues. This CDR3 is CASSLSPRPSNEQFF. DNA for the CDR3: TGTGCCAGCAGCCTTAGTCCCAGACCGTCGAATGAGCAGTTCTTC.

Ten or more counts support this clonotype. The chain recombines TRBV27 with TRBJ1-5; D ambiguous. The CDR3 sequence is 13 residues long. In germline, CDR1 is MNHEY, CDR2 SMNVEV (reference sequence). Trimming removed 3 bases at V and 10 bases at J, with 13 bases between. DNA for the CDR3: TGTGCCAGCAGTTTGGGCTTCAGAGACCCCCAGCATTTT. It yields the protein CASSLGFRDPQHF.

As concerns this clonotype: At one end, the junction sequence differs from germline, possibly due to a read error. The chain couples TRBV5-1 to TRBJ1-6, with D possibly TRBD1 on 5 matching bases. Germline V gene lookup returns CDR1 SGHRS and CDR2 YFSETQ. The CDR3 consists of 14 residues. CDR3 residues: CASSEGAGNSPLHF. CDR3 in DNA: TGTGCCAGCAGCGAAGGGGCTGGAAATTCACCCCTCCACTTT.